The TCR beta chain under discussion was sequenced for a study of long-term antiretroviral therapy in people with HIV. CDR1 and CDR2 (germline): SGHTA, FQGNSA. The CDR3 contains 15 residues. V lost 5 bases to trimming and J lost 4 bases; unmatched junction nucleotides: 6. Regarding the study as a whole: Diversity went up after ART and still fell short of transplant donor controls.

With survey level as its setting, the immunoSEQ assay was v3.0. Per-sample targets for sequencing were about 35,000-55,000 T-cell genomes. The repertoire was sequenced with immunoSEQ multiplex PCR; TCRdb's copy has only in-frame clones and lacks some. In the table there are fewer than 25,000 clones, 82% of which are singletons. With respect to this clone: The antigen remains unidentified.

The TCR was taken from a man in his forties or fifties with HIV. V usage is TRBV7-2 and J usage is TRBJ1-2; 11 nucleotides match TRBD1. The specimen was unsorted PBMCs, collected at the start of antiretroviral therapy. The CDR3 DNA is TGTGCCAGCAGCCCCGGACAGGGGGCTGCCTATGGCTACACCTTC. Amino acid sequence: CASSPGQGAAYGYTF.